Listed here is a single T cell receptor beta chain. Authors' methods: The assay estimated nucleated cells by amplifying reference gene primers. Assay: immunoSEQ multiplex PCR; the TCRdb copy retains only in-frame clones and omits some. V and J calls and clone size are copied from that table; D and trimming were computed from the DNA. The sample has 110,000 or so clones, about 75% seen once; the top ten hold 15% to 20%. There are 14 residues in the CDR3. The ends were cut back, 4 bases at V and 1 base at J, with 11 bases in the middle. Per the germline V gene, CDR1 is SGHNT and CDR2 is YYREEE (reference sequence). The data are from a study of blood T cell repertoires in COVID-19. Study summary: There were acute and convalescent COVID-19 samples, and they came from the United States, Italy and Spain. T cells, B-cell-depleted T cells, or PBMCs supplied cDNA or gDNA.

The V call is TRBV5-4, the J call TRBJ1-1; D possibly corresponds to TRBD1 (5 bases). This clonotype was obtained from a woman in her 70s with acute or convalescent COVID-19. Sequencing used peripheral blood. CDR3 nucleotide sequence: TGTGCCAGCAGCCCAACGGGGGGGAACACTGAAGCTTTCTTT. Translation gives CASSPTGGNTEAFF.